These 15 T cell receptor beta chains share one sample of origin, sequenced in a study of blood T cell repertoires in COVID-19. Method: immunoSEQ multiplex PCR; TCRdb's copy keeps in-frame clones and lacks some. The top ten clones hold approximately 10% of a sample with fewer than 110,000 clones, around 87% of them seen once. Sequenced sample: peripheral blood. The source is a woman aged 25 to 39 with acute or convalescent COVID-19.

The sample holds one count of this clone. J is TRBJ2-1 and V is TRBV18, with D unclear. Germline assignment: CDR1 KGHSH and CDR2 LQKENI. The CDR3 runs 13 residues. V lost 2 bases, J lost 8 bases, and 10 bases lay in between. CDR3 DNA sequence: TGTGCCAGCTCACCAGGAGTAAGAGATGAGCAGTTCTTC. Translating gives CASSPGVRDEQFF.

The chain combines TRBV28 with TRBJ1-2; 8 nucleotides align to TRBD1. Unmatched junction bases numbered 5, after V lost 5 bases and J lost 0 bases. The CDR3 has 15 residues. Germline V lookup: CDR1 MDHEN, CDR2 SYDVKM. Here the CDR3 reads CASSPRGPANYGYTF. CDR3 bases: TGTGCCAGCAGTCCCAGGGGGCCAGCTAACTATGGCTACACCTTC.

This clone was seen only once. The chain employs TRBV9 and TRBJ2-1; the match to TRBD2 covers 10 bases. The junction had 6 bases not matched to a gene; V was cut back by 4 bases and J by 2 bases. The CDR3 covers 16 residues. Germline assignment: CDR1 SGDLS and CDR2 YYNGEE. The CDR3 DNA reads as TGTGCCAGCAGCTTAAGACTAGCGGGTCCCTACAATGAGCAGTTCTTC. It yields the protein CASSLRLAGPYNEQFF.

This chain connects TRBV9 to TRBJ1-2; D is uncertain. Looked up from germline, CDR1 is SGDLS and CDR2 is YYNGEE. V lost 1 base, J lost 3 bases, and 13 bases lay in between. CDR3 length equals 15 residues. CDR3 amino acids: CASSVQALGDYGYTF. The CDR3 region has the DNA TGTGCCAGCAGCGTACAAGCCCTCGGTGACTATGGCTACACCTTC. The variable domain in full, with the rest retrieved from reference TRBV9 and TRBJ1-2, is DSGVTQTPKHLITATGQRVTLRCSPRSGDLSVYWYQQSLDQGLQFLIQYYNGEERAKGNILERFSAQQFPDLHSELNLSSLELGDSALYFCASSVQALGDYGYTFGSGTRLTVV.

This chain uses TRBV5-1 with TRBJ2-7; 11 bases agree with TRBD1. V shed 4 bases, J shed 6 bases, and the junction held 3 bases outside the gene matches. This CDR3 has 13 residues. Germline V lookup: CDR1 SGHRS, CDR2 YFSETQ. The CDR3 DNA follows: TGCGCCAGCAGCGGACAGGGGGCTGTCGAGCAGTACTTC. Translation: CASSGQGAVEQYF.

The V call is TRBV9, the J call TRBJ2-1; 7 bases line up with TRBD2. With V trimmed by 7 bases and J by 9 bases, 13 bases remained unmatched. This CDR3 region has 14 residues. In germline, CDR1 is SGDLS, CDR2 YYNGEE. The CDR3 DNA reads TGTGCCAGCGCCGGGACTACCCGGGGTACTGAGCAGTTCTTC. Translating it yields CASAGTTRGTEQFF. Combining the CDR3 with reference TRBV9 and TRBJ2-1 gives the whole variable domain DSGVTQTPKHLITATGQRVTLRCSPRSGDLSVYWYQQSLDQGLQFLIQYYNGEERAKGNILERFSAQQFPDLHSELNLSSLELGDSALYFCASAGTTRGTEQFFGPGTRLTVL.

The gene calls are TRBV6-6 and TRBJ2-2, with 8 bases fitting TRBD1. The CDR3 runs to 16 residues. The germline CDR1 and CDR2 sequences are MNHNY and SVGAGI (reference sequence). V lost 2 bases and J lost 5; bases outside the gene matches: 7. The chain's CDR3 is CASSYIQGAATGELFF. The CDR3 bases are TGTGCCAGCAGTTACATCCAGGGGGCGGCGACCGGGGAGCTGTTTTTT.

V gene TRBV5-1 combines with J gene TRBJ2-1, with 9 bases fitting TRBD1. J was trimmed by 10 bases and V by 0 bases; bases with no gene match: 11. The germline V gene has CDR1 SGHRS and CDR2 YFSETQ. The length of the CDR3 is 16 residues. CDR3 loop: CASSLEGQGTLEEQFF. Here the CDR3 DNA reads TGCGCCAGCAGCTTGGAGGGACAGGGAACCCTAGAAGAGCAGTTCTTC.

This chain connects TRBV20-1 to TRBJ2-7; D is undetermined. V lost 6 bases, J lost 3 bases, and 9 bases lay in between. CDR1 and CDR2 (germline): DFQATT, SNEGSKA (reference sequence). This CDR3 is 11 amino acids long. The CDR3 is CSAPTDYEQYF. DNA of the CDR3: TGCAGTGCCCCCACTGACTACGAGCAGTACTTC.

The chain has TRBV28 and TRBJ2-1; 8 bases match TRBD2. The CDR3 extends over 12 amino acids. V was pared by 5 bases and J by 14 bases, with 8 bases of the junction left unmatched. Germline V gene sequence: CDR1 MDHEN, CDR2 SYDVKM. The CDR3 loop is CASSPPQLAEFF. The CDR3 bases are TGTGCCAGCAGTCCCCCACAACTAGCGGAGTTCTTC.

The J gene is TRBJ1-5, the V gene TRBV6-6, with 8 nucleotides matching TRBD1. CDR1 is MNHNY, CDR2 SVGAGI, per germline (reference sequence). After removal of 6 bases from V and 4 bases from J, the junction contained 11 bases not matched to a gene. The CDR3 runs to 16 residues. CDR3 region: CASSSLGQGGNQPQHF. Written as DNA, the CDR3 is TGTGCCAGCAGCTCGTTAGGACAGGGTGGAAATCAGCCCCAGCATTTT.

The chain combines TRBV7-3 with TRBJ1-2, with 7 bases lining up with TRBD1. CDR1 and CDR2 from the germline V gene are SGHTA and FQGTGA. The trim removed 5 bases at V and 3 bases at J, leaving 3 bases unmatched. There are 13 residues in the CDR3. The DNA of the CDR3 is TGTGCCAGCAGCCCTACAGGGGACTATGGCTACACCTTC. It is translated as CASSPTGDYGYTF.

The CDR3 DNA follows: TGTGCCAGCAAGCCGGGAGTCCTTAGCACTGAAGCTTTCTTT. It codes for CASKPGVLSTEAFF. The chain is built from TRBV6-5 and TRBJ1-1; no clear D gene. Germline V lookup: CDR1 MNHEY, CDR2 SVGAGI. This CDR3 has 14 residues. Trimming removed 7 bases from V and 4 bases from J, with 16 bases in between.

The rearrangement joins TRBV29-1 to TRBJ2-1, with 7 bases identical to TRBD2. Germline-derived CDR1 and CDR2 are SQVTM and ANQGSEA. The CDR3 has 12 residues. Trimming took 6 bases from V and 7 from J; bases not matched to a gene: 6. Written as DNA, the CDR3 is TGCAGCGTCCCACTAGCGAGGAATGAGCAGTTCTTC. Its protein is CSVPLARNEQFF.

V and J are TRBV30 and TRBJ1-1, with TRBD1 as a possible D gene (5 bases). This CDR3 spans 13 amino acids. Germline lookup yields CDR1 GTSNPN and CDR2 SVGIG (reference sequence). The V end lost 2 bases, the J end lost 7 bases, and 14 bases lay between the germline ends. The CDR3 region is CAWSPRVRGEAFF. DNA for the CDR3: TGTGCCTGGAGTCCCCGAGTTAGGGGTGAAGCTTTCTTT.